This T cell receptor beta chain derives from a study of shared clonotypes between healthy human individuals. Overall study context: Three plates each covered CD4 naive and memory; CD8 naive two, CD8 memory one. Study-level points and caveats: Relative to memory subsets, naive subsets generally showed larger estimated richness.

Participating donors were healthy, HIV-negative adults free of recent acute infections or vaccinations. It was into CD45RA+ naive and CD45RA-negative memory subsets that the CD4+ cells were split. The germline V gene encodes CDR1 MGHDK and CDR2 SYGVNS. Trimming shortened V by 4 bases and J by 5 bases, and 9 bases separated the two germline ends. There are 13 residues in the CDR3. Measured with immunoSEQ multiplex PCR; TCRdb has only the in-frame clones, and not every one. The table lists about 2 million clones, over 85% of them singletons. As regards this clone: The antigen is unknown.

The chain links TRBV25-1 to TRBJ1-5; D is unresolved. This sequence was found in a man younger than 35 in good health. The sample taken for sequencing was naive CD4+ T cells sorted from blood. Subset here: CD45RA+ positively selected. CDR3 sequence reads: CASSVDRDQPQHF. The DNA of the CDR3 is TGTGCCAGCAGTGTGGATCGCGATCAGCCCCAGCATTTT.